Below are 12 T cell receptor beta chains sequenced from a single sample in a study of cytomegalovirus exposure and HLA in healthy donors. 60 Vbeta and 13 Jbeta primers were used in PCR. The protocol was immunoSEQ multiplex PCR, while the TCRdb copy is restricted to in-frame clones and leaves out a portion. This table has about 180,000 clones, more than 60% appearing once. Sequencing was done on a sample of PBMCs. All receptors come from a woman aged 25-40 years in good health and CMV-seropositive.

This chain links TRBV28 with TRBJ1-1; TRBD1 is a possible D gene (6 bases). Trimming took off 2 bases at V and 4 bases at J, with 11 bases between the two ends. The CDR3 has 14 amino acids. Germline V gene lookup returns CDR1 MDHEN and CDR2 SYDVKM. The CDR3 here is CASSLGQGITEAFF. In nucleotides, the CDR3 is TGTGCCAGCAGTTTAGGGCAGGGGATCACTGAAGCTTTCTTT.

This rearrangement joins TRBV28 to TRBJ2-7, with 8 bases lining up with TRBD2. The CDR3 extends over 13 amino acids. J was trimmed by 9 bases and V by 6 bases; bases with no gene match: 10. Germline V gene data show CDR1 as MDHEN and CDR2 as SYDVKM. This CDR3 is CASRWADAGGQYF. CDR3 in DNA: TGTGCCAGCAGGTGGGCAGACGCGGGGGGGCAGTACTTC.

The chain carries TRBV6-1 and TRBJ2-4, with 7 bases aligning to TRBD2. Germline CDR1 reads MNHNS; CDR2 reads SASEGT. The ends lost 7 bases at V and 1 base at J; junction bases unmatched: 4. This CDR3 contains 14 residues. The CDR3 loop reads CASTRAGAKNIQYF. The DNA for the CDR3 is TGTGCCAGCACCCGAGCGGGGGCCAAAAACATTCAGTACTTC.

The chain carries TRBV7-8 and TRBJ2-7, with 8 bases that match TRBD2. The CDR3 totals 12 residues. Germline-derived CDR1 and CDR2 are SGHVS and FQNEAQ. Losses at the gene ends were 5 bases for V and 6 bases for J; bases not matched to a gene: 3. The CDR3 coding sequence is TGTGCCAGCAGCCGGGGGGGGACCGAGCAGTACTTC. It codes for CASSRGGTEQYF.

This clone was recorded only once. The chain couples TRBV5-5 to TRBJ1-1, with a tentative D call TRBD1 (6 bases). V was pared by 4 bases and J by 0 bases, with 16 bases between. Germline V gene lookup returns CDR1 SGHKS and CDR2 YYEKEE (reference sequence). This CDR3 is built from 16 residues. The CDR3 DNA sequence: TGTGCCAGCAGCGTCCCGGGACACTTAATGAACACTGAAGCTTTCTTT. It encodes CASSVPGHLMNTEAFF.

The V call is TRBV9, the J call TRBJ2-3; a weak D match, TRBD2 (7 bases). Trimming took off 6 bases at V and 5 bases at J, with 16 bases between the two ends. Germline values: CDR1 SGDLS, CDR2 YYNGEE. This CDR3 is built from 14 residues. The CDR3 DNA reads TGTGCCAGCACCGGACTAGGGGGAGTAGATACGCAGTATTTT. Translation gives CASTGLGGVDTQYF.

The chain couples TRBV18 to TRBJ2-1, with 8 bases that match TRBD2. Per the germline V gene, CDR1 is KGHSH and CDR2 is LQKENI. V gave up 3 bases and J gave up 2 bases; unmatched junction bases: 15. This CDR3 contains 19 residues. CDR3 DNA: TGTGCCAGCTCACCCGCTAGGGCGGGAGGCGTACGGACCTACAATGAGCAGTTCTTC. Protein: CASSPARAGGVRTYNEQFF.

The V and J genes are TRBV5-4 and TRBJ2-1; D unclear. Germline CDR1 SGHNT, CDR2 YYREEE (reference sequence). Trimming pared 1 base from V and 10 bases from J, leaving 6 bases between. CDR3 length equals 11 residues. The DNA for the CDR3 is TGTGCCAGCAGCTTGCTACAGGAGCAGTTCTTC. Translated: CASSLLQEQFF.

CDR3 in amino acids: CASSLGLAEAYEQYF. The CDR3, as DNA: TGTGCCAGCAGCTTAGGGCTAGCGGAGGCTTACGAGCAGTACTTC. V is TRBV5-5 and J is TRBJ2-7; 7 bases map to TRBD2. After removal of 2 bases from V and 4 bases from J, the junction contained 9 bases not matched to a gene. The germline CDR1 and CDR2 sequences are SGHKS and YYEKEE (reference sequence). The CDR3 extends over 15 amino acids.

The V gene is TRBV29-1, the J gene TRBJ1-1; 8 nucleotides agree with TRBD1. V lost 4 bases and J lost 0; bases outside the gene matches: 10. The CDR3 runs 16 residues. Germline CDR1 SQVTM, CDR2 ANQGSEA. The CDR3 coding sequence is TGCAGCGTTGCACGGACAGGGACCCGACTGAACACTGAAGCTTTCTTT. It specifies CSVARTGTRLNTEAFF.

The J gene is TRBJ2-7, the V gene TRBV7-8; 8 positions match TRBD2. Germline V gives CDR1 SGHVS, CDR2 FQNEAQ. This CDR3 spans 16 amino acids. V was clipped by 4 bases and J by 0 bases; unmatched bases: 8. In nucleotides, the CDR3 is TGTGCCAGCAGCTCTCCCTTAGCGGGGCACTCCTACGAGCAGTACTTC. It is translated as CASSSPLAGHSYEQYF.

V usage is TRBV28 and J usage is TRBJ2-6; 7 bases align to TRBD1. The CDR3 extends over 18 amino acids. Germline CDR1 reads MDHEN; CDR2 reads SYDVKM. Trimming cost V 1 base and J 2 bases; bases outside gene matches: 8. In DNA form, the CDR3 reads TGTGCCAGCAGTTTATTAGGTCAGGGGGTTGCTGGGGCCAACGTCCTGACTTTC. As protein: CASSLLGQGVAGANVLTF.